The clone carrying this T cell receptor (beta chain) has just one count. This specimen comes from a study of blood T cell repertoires in COVID-19. This table comes from immunoSEQ multiplex PCR, and its TCRdb copy is limited to in-frame clones, with some not included. The sample has 350,000 to 450,000 clones; approximately 89% are singletons. V dropped 8 bases and J dropped 0 bases, with 13 bases sitting between them. The CDR3 is 15 amino acids. Germline V gene lookup returns CDR1 KGHSH and CDR2 LQKENI. In terms of age and location, participants ranged from roughly 18 to 90 years and lived in about two dozen US areas. Clinical history reported by participants formed the basis on which cohorts were assigned.

Input material: PBMCs or T cells enriched from blood (not recorded which). The genes are TRBV18 and TRBJ1-4; D unresolved. The clonotype was recovered from a woman in her thirties or forties who had been exposed to COVID-19. The CDR3 coding sequence is TGTGCCAGCCTGGGAGCCCTGGCAACTAATGAAAAACTGTTTTTT. Translating gives CASLGALATNEKLFF.